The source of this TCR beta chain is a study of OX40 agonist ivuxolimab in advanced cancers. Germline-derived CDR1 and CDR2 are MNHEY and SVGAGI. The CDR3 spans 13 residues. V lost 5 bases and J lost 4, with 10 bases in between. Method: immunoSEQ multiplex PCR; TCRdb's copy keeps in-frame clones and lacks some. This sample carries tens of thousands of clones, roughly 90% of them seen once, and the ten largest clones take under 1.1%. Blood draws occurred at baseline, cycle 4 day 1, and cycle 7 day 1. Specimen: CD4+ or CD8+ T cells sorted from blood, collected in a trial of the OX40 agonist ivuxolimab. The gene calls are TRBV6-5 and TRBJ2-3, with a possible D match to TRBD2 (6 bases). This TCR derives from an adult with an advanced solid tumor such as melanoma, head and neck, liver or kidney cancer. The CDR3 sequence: CASSRGGPDTQYF. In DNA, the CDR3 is TGTGCCAGCAGTCGTGGAGGGCCAGATACGCAGTATTTT.